This T cell receptor beta chain was recorded in a study of T cells after yellow fever vaccination. Background on the study: SMART-Seq v4 Ultra Low Input prepared the low-cell-number fractions.

By 5'RACE template switching, TCR cDNA was produced, with a universal primer site and UMIs added in the process. TCRdb re-analysed the 5' RACE reads in MiXCR, keeping a single row per CDR3 protein. The table shows about 350,000 distinct CDR3 sequences, with roughly 8.3% occurring only once. Regarding the study as a whole: Repertoires sorted by FACS could include abundant clonotypes that are contaminants from the bulk population. Most primary-vaccination clones reappeared after the booster (around 95% CD4, about 88% CD8).

Concerning this clonotype: Its antigen is as yet unknown.

V was pared by 0 bases and J by 5 bases, with 11 bases between. This CDR3 has 14 residues. The germline V gene has CDR1 SGHRS and CDR2 YFSETQ. This chain uses TRBV5-1 with TRBJ2-5, with D possibly being TRBD1 (6 bases). The sample in question was PBMCs, obtained more than 40 days after the first yellow fever vaccination. The source of this sequence is a young man who received the YFV17D yellow fever vaccine. The CDR3: CASSLAQTGETQYF. The CDR3 DNA reads as TGCGCCAGCAGCTTGGCCCAAACAGGGGAGACCCAGTACTTC.